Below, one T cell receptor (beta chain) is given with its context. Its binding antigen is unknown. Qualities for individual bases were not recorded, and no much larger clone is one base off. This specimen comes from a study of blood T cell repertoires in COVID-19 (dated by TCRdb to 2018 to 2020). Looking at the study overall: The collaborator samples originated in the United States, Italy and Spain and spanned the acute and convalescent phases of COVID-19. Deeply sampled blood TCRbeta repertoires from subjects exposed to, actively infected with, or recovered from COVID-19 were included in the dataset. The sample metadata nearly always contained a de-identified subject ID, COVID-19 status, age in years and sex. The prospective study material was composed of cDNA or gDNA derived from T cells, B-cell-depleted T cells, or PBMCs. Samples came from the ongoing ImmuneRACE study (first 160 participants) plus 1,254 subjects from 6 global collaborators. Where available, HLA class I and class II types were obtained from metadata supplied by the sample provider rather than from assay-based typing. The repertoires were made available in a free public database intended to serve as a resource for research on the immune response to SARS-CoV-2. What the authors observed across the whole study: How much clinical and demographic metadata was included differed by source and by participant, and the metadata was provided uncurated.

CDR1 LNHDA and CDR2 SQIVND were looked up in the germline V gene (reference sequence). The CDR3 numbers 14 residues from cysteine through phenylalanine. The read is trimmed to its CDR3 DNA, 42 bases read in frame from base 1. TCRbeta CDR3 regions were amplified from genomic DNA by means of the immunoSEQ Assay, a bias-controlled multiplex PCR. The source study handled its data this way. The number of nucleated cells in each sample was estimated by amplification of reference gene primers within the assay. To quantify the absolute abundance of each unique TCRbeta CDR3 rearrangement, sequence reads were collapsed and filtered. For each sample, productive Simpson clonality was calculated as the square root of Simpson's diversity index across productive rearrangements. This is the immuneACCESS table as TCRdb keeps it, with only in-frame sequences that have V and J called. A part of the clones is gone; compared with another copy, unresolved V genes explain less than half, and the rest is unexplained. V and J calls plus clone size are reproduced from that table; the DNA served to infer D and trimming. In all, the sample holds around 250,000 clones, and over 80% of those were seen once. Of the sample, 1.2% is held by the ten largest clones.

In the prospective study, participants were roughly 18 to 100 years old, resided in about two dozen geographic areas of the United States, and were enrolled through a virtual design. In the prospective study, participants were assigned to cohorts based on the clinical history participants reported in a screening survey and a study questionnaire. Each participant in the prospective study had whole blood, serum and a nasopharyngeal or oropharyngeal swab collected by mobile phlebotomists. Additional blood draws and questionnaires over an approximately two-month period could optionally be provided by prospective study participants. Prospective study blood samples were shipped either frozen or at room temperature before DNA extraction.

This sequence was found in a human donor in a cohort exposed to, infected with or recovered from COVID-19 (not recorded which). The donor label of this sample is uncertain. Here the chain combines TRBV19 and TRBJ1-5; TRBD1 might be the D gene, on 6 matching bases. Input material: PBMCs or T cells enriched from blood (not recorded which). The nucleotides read TGTGGGACGTCGGGAGGGGGGCCCAATCAGCCCCAGCATTTT. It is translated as CGTSGGGPNQPQHF.